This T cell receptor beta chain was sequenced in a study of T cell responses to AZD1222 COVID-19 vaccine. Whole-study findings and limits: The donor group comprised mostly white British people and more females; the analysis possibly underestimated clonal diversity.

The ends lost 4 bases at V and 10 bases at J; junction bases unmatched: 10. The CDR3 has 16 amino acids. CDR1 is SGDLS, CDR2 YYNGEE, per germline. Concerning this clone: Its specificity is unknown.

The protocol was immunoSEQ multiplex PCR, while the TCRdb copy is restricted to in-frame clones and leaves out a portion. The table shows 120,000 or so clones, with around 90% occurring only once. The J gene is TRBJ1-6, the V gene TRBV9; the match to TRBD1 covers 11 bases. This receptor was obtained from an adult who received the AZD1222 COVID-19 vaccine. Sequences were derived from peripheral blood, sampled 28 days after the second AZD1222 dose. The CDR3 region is CASSTGTGGMRSPLHF. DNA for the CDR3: TGTGCCAGCAGCACTGGGACAGGGGGAATGAGATCACCCCTCCACTTT.